This T cell receptor (beta chain) is drawn from a study of beta chain features in type 1 diabetes (dated by TCRdb to between 2018 and 2020). The study in broad terms: Mean age, gender distribution, total cell number and subset yield did not differ between patients and healthy donors. Regulatory and stem cell-like memory subsets were isolated from only 8 patients and roughly 8 healthy donors, whereas naive and central memory subsets came from all 30 or so donors. The study compared the TCRB repertoires of sorted circulating CD4+ T cell subsets in recently diagnosed type 1 diabetes patients with those in matched healthy donors. Across all samples, fewer than 110,000,000 sorted cells were examined, and cell number per subset correlated strongly with RNA yield.

Of note for this clone: Its antigen remains undetermined. The sample holds no much larger clone one base away, and base qualities are not on file.

Each donor gave one peripheral blood draw, roughly 120 mL on average, collected into heparinised tubes. A BD FACSAria II and a panel including CD45RO, CCR7, CD25, CD127, CD95 and CD27 were used to sort naive, central memory, regulatory and stem cell-like memory CD4+ T cells. Purity was above 98% for every sorted population. Right away, PBMCs were isolated by Lymphoprep density gradient centrifugation and were stained directly, with no culture step. So that batch effects would be minimized, each experiment stained and sorted samples in pairs, pairing one healthy donor with one patient. The research as a whole found: Because cDNA was sequenced instead of genomic DNA, activated cells with high expression could be over-represented, although the groups did not differ in activation or CD3 levels. The naive, central memory and regulatory TCRB repertoires appeared to resemble one another more closely among patients than among healthy donors. At VDJ recombination sites, type 1 diabetes patients had fewer insertions and more deleted nucleotides, which implies abnormalities in thymic rearrangement. Because the HLA sub-analyses included only small numbers of individuals, any influence of HLA type on TCRB rearrangement was left unresolved. Type 1 diabetes patients showed a moderate but significant shortening of TCRB CDR3 length in all four CD4+ subsets. PCR may preferentially amplify shorter templates, but because patient and control samples were amplified and corrected together, any resulting skew would affect both groups equally.

All of the isolated RNA was reverse transcribed with the High Capacity cDNA Reverse Transcription Kit, so expressed TCRB transcripts were sequenced. For stem cell-like memory T cell samples, survey-depth immunoSEQ sequencing was used, averaging about 1.01 million total reads per sample. Sorted cells were lysed in RLT buffer and RNA was extracted with DNase-treated RNeasy Micro or Mini kits, depending on cell number. To prevent cross-contamination, every cell subset was processed on its own, while patient and healthy donor samples were processed together. The immunoSEQ multiplex PCR was used to amplify TCRB sequences from cDNA, yielding 87-bp fragments that span the CDR3 region. The amplicons were sequenced using the Illumina HiSeq platform. As for the authors' bioinformatics: Synthetic template baselines were used to correct PCR bias computationally, reads within Hamming distance 2 were collapsed together, and singletons that could not be merged were discarded. Reads were aligned to IMGT to assign V, D and J genes, CDR3 length, and insertions or deletions at six rearrangement sites. Within each subset, clonotype counts were normalized to sorted cell number, and only after that were true diversity and Gini coefficients computed with the tcR R package. The overlap coefficient, calculated on TCRB nucleotide sequences, was used to quantify repertoire sharing. The table was pulled from immuneACCESS by TCRdb, which kept in-frame rearrangements only. Such tables lose some clones; where checked, under half of the loss comes from unresolved V genes, and the rest has no known cause. The V and J calls and clone size come from that table; D and trimming were worked out from the DNA. The sample table shows about 53,000 clones, and 55% to 75% are seen once. The top ten constitute 0.25% to 0.35% of the sample.

Germline trimming amounts to 4 bases on V and 1 base on J, with 7 as the count of junction bases outside the gene matches. CDR1 and CDR2 were assigned from the germline V gene as SGHRS and YFSETQ. Its CDR3 holds 15 amino acids, cysteine through phenylalanine. The only DNA kept is the CDR3, 45 bases in frame from the first base. This TCR was sampled from a woman aged 25 to 39 with type 1 diabetes. The V gene is TRBV5-1 and the J gene is TRBJ2-5; TRBD2 agrees with 7 junctional bases. The sample was stem cell memory CD4+ T cells from blood. The cell subset or site label on this specimen signifies: stem cell-like memory CD4+ T cells. For the CDR3, the sequence is CASSRGAGFQETQYF. The DNA sequence follows: TGCGCCAGCAGCCGGGGAGCGGGATTCCAAGAGACCCAGTACTTC.